These 12 T cell receptor beta chains came from one sample sequenced in a study of CD8+CD57+ T cells in acquired aplastic anemia. Whoever was chosen for sequencing had shown CD8+CD57+ cell expansion by flow cytometry. Genomic DNA templated the TCR beta VDJ and CDR3 profiling. A single record per CDR3 protein comes from TCRdb applying MiXCR to the reads. Of 75,000 to 100,000 distinct CDR3 sequences listed, approximately 73% were seen once; the top ten hold 65%. Sequenced sample: sorted CD4+, CD8+, or CD8+CD57+ T cells (not recorded which) from PBMCs. The receptors come from a human donor with aplastic anemia.

J is TRBJ1-1 and V is TRBV10-3; a weak D match, TRBD1 (5 bases). V gave up 11 bases and J gave up 6 bases, with 25 bases separating them. This CDR3 is built from 15 residues. Germline values: CDR1 ENHRY, CDR2 SYGVKD. The CDR3 spells CAVGDPTVGGAEAFF. Here the CDR3 DNA reads TGTGCCGTAGGTGACCCGACAGTCGGAGGGGCTGAAGCTTTCTTT.

V is TRBV6-1 and J is TRBJ1-3; D gene unclear. From germline, CDR1 is MNHNS and CDR2 SASEGT. V lost 0 bases, J lost 0 bases, and 6 bases lay in between. This CDR3 is 15 amino acids long. The CDR3 DNA sequence: TGTGCCAGCAGTGAAGCTCTCCGCTCTGGAAACACCATATATTTT. Its translation is CASSEALRSGNTIYF.

This clonotype was recorded once. The V gene is TRBV5-1, the J gene TRBJ2-3, with a possible D match to TRBD1 (7 bases). The CDR3 extends over 15 amino acids. Deletions cut 5 bases from V and 3 bases from J, with 16 bases between. Germline-derived CDR1 and CDR2 are SGHRS and YFSETQ. The CDR3 DNA is TGCGCCAGCAGGAAGGGGGCGCGGGAAACAGATACGCAGTATTTT. Protein: CASRKGARETDTQYF. Supplemented by reference TRBV5-1 and TRBJ2-3, the full variable domain reads KAGVTQTPRYLIKTRGQQVTLSCSPISGHRSVSWYQQTPGQGLQFLFEYFSETQRNKGNFPGRFSGRQFSNSRSEMNVSTLELGDSALYLCASRKGARETDTQYFGPGTRLTVL.

The chain couples TRBV7-9 to TRBJ2-2; D is uncertain. The germline CDR1 and CDR2 sequences are SEHNR and FQNEAQ (reference sequence). This CDR3 has 12 residues. V was cut by 2 bases and J by 8 bases, with 6 bases left in between. The CDR3 region has the DNA TGTGCCAGCAGCTTAATCAGGGGGGAGCTGTTTTTT. The encoded protein is CASSLIRGELFF.

The rearrangement links TRBV20-1 to TRBJ1-1; D is ambiguous. This CDR3 is 11 amino acids long. In germline, CDR1 is DFQATT, CDR2 SNEGSKA (reference sequence). V gave up 8 bases and J gave up 0 bases, with 7 bases separating them. The CDR3 reads CSSRMNTEAFF. DNA for the CDR3: TGCAGTTCTCGGATGAACACTGAAGCTTTCTTT.

The chain is built from TRBV20-1 and TRBJ2-5; D is undetermined. The CDR3 has 17 amino acids. CDR1 and CDR2 (germline): DFQATT, SNEGSKA (reference sequence). Trimming removed 0 bases at V and 5 bases at J, with 22 bases between. The CDR3 here is CSAREDGTGPDLETQYF. In DNA form, the CDR3 reads TGCAGTGCTAGAGAGGACGGAACGGGTCCGGATCTTGAGACCCAGTACTTC.

This chain connects TRBV10-3 to TRBJ2-3; D possibly corresponds to TRBD1 (6 bases). CDR1 and CDR2 (germline): ENHRY, SYGVKD. The CDR3 is made up of 14 amino acids. V lost 10 bases and J lost 3, with 17 bases in between. DNA for the CDR3: TGTGCCACGAGAGACAGGACGGGGACAGATACGCAGTATTTT. The encoded protein is CATRDRTGTDTQYF.

This rearrangement joins TRBV5-5 to TRBJ2-3, with 7 bases aligning to TRBD1. The length of the CDR3 is 15 residues. J lost 6 bases, V lost 4 bases, and 11 bases had no gene match. Germline V gives CDR1 SGHKS, CDR2 YYEKEE (reference sequence). The CDR3 reads CASSIRGISGDTQYF. The CDR3 DNA sequence: TGTGCCAGCAGCATCAGGGGGATTTCAGGGGATACGCAGTATTTT.

This clonotype was found a few times. The rearrangement links TRBV7-9 to TRBJ2-5; D is ambiguous. V was pared by 3 bases and J by 7 bases, with 12 bases between. CDR1 and CDR2 from the germline V gene are SEHNR and FQNEAQ (reference sequence). The CDR3 spans 13 residues. CDR3 in amino acids: CASSLSDRSTQYF. The CDR3, as DNA: TGTGCCAGCAGCTTGTCGGATCGTTCGACCCAGTACTTC. The whole variable domain, remainder taken from reference TRBV7-9 and TRBJ2-5, is DTGVSQNPRHKITKRGQNVTFRCDPISEHNRLYWYRQTLGQGPEFLTYFQNEAQLEKSRLLSDRFSAERPKGSFSTLEIQRTEQGDSAMYLCASSLSDRSTQYFGPGTRLLVL.

A word on this clonotype: A junction boundary mismatches the germline segment, possibly from a read error. The chain is built from TRBV7-9 and TRBJ1-2; TRBD1 might be the D (6 bases). Looked up from germline, CDR1 is SEHNR and CDR2 is FQNEAQ (reference sequence). The length of the CDR3 is 13 residues. In nucleotides, the CDR3 is TGTGCGAGCAGCTTAGAACAGGGCTATGGCTACACCTTC. This encodes CASSLEQGYGYTF.

This chain links TRBV7-6 with TRBJ2-7; the D gene could be TRBD1 or TRBD2 (5 bases each). This CDR3 comprises 13 residues. The germline V gene has CDR1 SGHVS and CDR2 FNYEAQ. The V gene lost 4 bases and the J gene lost 7 bases, with 14 bases spanning the gap. The CDR3 protein is CASSSAGAREQYF. Here the CDR3 DNA reads TGTGCCAGCAGCTCGGCCGGGGCTAGAGAGCAGTACTTC.

The chain employs TRBV29-1 and TRBJ2-7; TRBD1 or TRBD2 may be the D gene (5 bases each). The CDR3 runs to 11 residues. Germline loops: CDR1 SQVTM, CDR2 ANQGSEA. CDR3 bases: TGCAGTACTTGGGGACCCTACGAGCAGTACTTC. Protein: CSTWGPYEQYF.